Given below is one T cell receptor (beta chain) in context. Sequencing used immunoSEQ multiplex PCR; TCRdb keeps in-frame clones, though not all of them. The table has 250,000 to 300,000 clones, approximately 91% seen once. This record belongs to a study of blood T cell repertoires in COVID-19. CDR1 and CDR2 (germline): SQVTM, ANQGSEA. The V end lost 4 bases, the J end lost 9 bases, and 19 bases lay between the germline ends. The CDR3 loop spans 13 amino acids. V and J are TRBV29-1 and TRBJ2-7, with TRBD2 as a possible D gene (6 bases). The receptor was derived from a woman aged 25 to 39 with COVID-19, enrolled during active disease. Specimen: peripheral blood. CDR3 sequence: CSVAGSSRSGQYF. CDR3 sequence (DNA): TGCAGCGTTGCCGGGAGCTCTAGATCCGGGCAGTACTTC.